This T cell receptor (beta chain) derives from a study of control samples from healthy donors and cancer patients. The CDR3 runs 14 residues. Losses at the gene ends were 3 bases for V and 4 bases for J; bases not matched to a gene: 2. The germline CDR1 and CDR2 sequences are LGHDT and YNNKEL (reference sequence). Sequencing was performed with immunoSEQ multiplex PCR; in TCRdb, only in-frame clones are kept and a portion is missing. This sample has approximately 100,000 clones, with 80% to 90% found just once. This TCR came from a young man in good health. The V gene is TRBV3-1 (or the pseudogene TRBV3-2), the J gene TRBJ2-7; the match to TRBD2 covers 11 bases. What was sequenced was blood. CDR3 amino acids: CASSQGTSGYEQYF. Here the CDR3 DNA reads TGTGCCAGCAGCCAGGGGACTAGCGGATACGAGCAGTACTTC.